The 26 T cell receptor beta chains below all came from one sample that was sequenced in a study of cytotoxic CD8 clonotypes in ibrutinib-treated CLL (dated by TCRdb to the early 2020s). The method behind the library was the immunoSEQ multiplex PCR assay. Imported from immuneACCESS, the table was reduced by TCRdb to in-frame sequences with V and J called. These copies leave out some clones; in studies compared against another copy, an unresolved V gene accounts for under half, and the cause of the remainder is not known. For this sample there are fewer than 400,000 clones; about 61% appear just once. The ten most abundant clones make up under 8% of the sample. Sample: PBMCs, taken after 36 months of ibrutinib treatment. The receptors were sampled from a human donor with chronic lymphocytic leukemia.

As concerns this clone: The identical CDR3 is also encoded by other nucleotide sequences in the sample. V is TRBV7-6 and J is TRBJ2-5; 9 nucleotides line up with TRBD1. Losses at the gene ends were 3 bases for V and 5 bases for J; bases not matched to a gene: 4. The CDR3 is made up of 14 amino acids. CDR1 SGHVS and CDR2 FNYEAQ come from the germline V gene. Here the CDR3 reads CASSLGDRGETQYF. For the CDR3, the DNA is TGTGCCAGCAGCTTGGGTGACAGGGGGGAGACCCAGTACTTC.

This rearrangement joins TRBV5-1 to TRBJ2-7; D is undetermined. CDR3 length equals 14 residues. Germline CDR1 reads SGHRS; CDR2 reads YFSETQ. V lost 4 bases, J lost 3 bases, and 14 bases lay in between. CDR3 DNA sequence: TGCGCCAGCAGCCCAACAGAACTCAACTACGAGCAGTACTTC. Translation gives CASSPTELNYEQYF.

The chain joins TRBV7-9 to TRBJ2-2; D is possibly TRBD2 (6 bases). Germline V gene lookup returns CDR1 SEHNR and CDR2 FQNEAQ (reference sequence). Between the trimmed V and J ends, which lost 5 bases and 5 bases, there was a span of 6 bases. The CDR3 consists of 12 residues. The chain's CDR3 is CASSGGTGELFF. The CDR3 DNA follows: TGTGCCAGCAGCGGAGGGACCGGGGAGCTGTTTTTT. Combining the CDR3 with reference TRBV7-9 and TRBJ2-2 gives the whole variable domain DTGVSQNPRHKITKRGQNVTFRCDPISEHNRLYWYRQTLGQGPEFLTYFQNEAQLEKSRLLSDRFSAERPKGSFSTLEIQRTEQGDSAMYLCASSGGTGELFFGEGSRLTVL.

The gene calls are TRBV19 and TRBJ1-5; the D gene is possibly TRBD1 (5 bases). Deletions cut 2 bases from V and 5 bases from J, with 10 bases between. CDR3 length: 14 residues. The germline V gene has CDR1 LNHDA and CDR2 SQIVND (reference sequence). The CDR3 DNA follows: TGTGCCAGTAGTATATATTCAGGGTATCAGCCCCAGCATTTT. Its protein is CASSIYSGYQPQHF.

V and J are TRBV19 and TRBJ2-5; either TRBD1 or TRBD2 may fit D (5 bases each). Between the trimmed V and J ends, which lost 3 bases and 2 bases, there was a span of 19 bases. Looked up from germline, CDR1 is LNHDA and CDR2 is SQIVND (reference sequence). The CDR3 has 17 residues. The CDR3 spells CASSMWTYGGLQETQYF. Written as DNA, the CDR3 is TGTGCCAGTAGTATGTGGACGTATGGGGGATTGCAAGAGACCCAGTACTTC.

This clone was detected only a few times. The V and J genes are TRBV4-1 and TRBJ1-1, with D uncertain. The CDR3 runs to 16 residues. Germline CDR1 MGHRA, CDR2 YSYEKL. The V gene lost 1 base and the J gene lost 1 base, with 13 bases spanning the gap. The CDR3 sequence is CASSQAGTARNTEAFF. The CDR3 DNA is TGCGCCAGCAGCCAAGCCGGCACAGCTAGGAACACTGAAGCTTTCTTT.

Only a few counts were recorded for this clone. This rearrangement joins TRBV15 to TRBJ1-6; D unresolved. The CDR3 runs 14 residues. Trimming shortened V by 6 bases and J by 0 bases, and 6 bases separated the two germline ends. Germline lookup yields CDR1 LNHNV and CDR2 YYDKDF (reference sequence). CDR3 protein: CATSERSYNSPLHF. The CDR3 nucleotides are TGTGCCACCAGTGAGCGCTCCTATAATTCACCCCTCCACTTT.

The chain joins TRBV6-5 to TRBJ1-1; possible D gene TRBD1, 5 bases. The CDR3 covers 13 residues. The germline V gene encodes CDR1 MNHEY and CDR2 SVGAGI. The V end lost 7 bases, the J end lost 1 base, and 10 bases lay between the germline ends. This CDR3 is CASTTDRNTEAFF. The CDR3 DNA follows: TGTGCCAGCACCACAGACAGGAACACTGAAGCTTTCTTT.

This sequence joins TRBV9 and TRBJ2-7, with a possible D match to TRBD1 (6 bases). Deletions cut 4 bases from V and 6 bases from J, with 14 bases between. This CDR3 has 13 amino acids. From germline, CDR1 is SGDLS and CDR2 YYNGEE. CDR3 bases: TGTGCCAGCAGCCCCAGGACAGTAGGCGAGCAGTACTTC. It codes for CASSPRTVGEQYF.

The chain joins TRBV27 to TRBJ1-1; no reliable D call. This CDR3 has 14 amino acids. Trimming stripped 1 base from V and 2 bases from J, with 8 bases between. Germline lookup yields CDR1 MNHEY and CDR2 SMNVEV (reference sequence). For the CDR3, the DNA is TGTGCCAGCAGTTTATTGGTACAAAACACTGAAGCTTTCTTT. Amino acid sequence: CASSLLVQNTEAFF.

This clone has only a few counts. This chain links TRBV9 with TRBJ1-1; no definite D call. The CDR3 has 14 residues. Trimming removed 0 bases at V and 1 base at J, with 7 bases between. Germline CDR1 SGDLS, CDR2 YYNGEE. The CDR3 spells CASSVVPANTEAFF. The CDR3 DNA reads TGTGCCAGCAGCGTAGTTCCCGCGAACACTGAAGCTTTCTTT.

This chain joins TRBV27 and TRBJ2-1; 8 bases are a match to TRBD2. CDR3 length equals 13 residues. CDR1 and CDR2 (germline): MNHEY, SMNVEV (reference sequence). The V gene end was trimmed by 3 bases and the J gene end by 8 bases; junction bases not matched to a gene: 3. CDR3 DNA: TGTGCCAGCAGTTTTCGGGAGGGGGATGAGCAGTTCTTC. Amino acid sequence: CASSFREGDEQFF.

The chain joins TRBV7-9 to TRBJ1-1; D unclear. This CDR3 comprises 13 residues. Germline CDR1 SEHNR, CDR2 FQNEAQ (reference sequence). V lost 5 bases, J lost 3 bases, and 10 bases lay in between. CDR3 residues: CASSHNRDTEAFF. The CDR3, as DNA: TGTGCCAGCAGCCATAACAGAGACACTGAAGCTTTCTTT.

V usage is TRBV13 and J usage is TRBJ1-1; D is unresolved. Germline CDR1 PRHDT, CDR2 FYEKMQ (reference sequence). CDR3 length: 11 residues. V dropped 1 base and J dropped 7 bases, with 4 bases sitting between them. As DNA, the CDR3 is TGTGCCAGCAGCTTAGAAGTTGAAGCTTTCTTT. Translation: CASSLEVEAFF. The whole variable domain, filled in from reference TRBV13 and TRBJ1-1, reads AAGVIQSPRHLIKEKRETATLKCYPIPRHDTVYWYQQGPGQDPQFLISFYEKMQSDKGSIPDRFSAQQFSDYHSELNMSSLELGDSALYFCASSLEVEAFFGQGTRLTVV.

The chain recombines TRBV5-1 with TRBJ1-2, with D perhaps matching TRBD1 (5 bases). The germline V gene has CDR1 SGHRS and CDR2 YFSETQ. The V and J ends lost 0 bases and 4 bases respectively, with 10 bases between them. This CDR3 is 14 amino acids long. This CDR3 is CASSLAGGSYGYTF. In DNA, the CDR3 is TGCGCCAGCAGCTTGGCCGGGGGGAGCTATGGCTACACCTTC.

The CDR3 sequence: CASRKDSDKNTEAFF. CDR3 DNA: TGTGCCAGCAGAAAGGATTCGGACAAGAACACTGAAGCTTTCTTT. The chain couples TRBV6-4 to TRBJ1-1; possible D gene TRBD1, 5 bases. V lost 6 bases and J 1 base, leaving 15 bases between the germline ends. This CDR3 contains 15 residues. Germline V gene data show CDR1 as MRHNA and CDR2 as SNTAGT.

The rearrangement joins TRBV5-6 to TRBJ1-2; TRBD1 aligns across 9 bases. The CDR3 is 16 residues long. Unmatched junction bases numbered 9, after V lost 1 base and J lost 5 bases. Germline V gene data show CDR1 as SGHDT and CDR2 as YYEEEE. The CDR3 sequence: CASSLSDRGPRYGYTF. The DNA for the CDR3 is TGTGCCAGCAGCTTGTCGGACAGGGGCCCTCGGTATGGCTACACCTTC.

V usage is TRBV4-1 and J usage is TRBJ1-5; D gene uncertain. Trimming pared 1 base from V and 0 bases from J, leaving 10 bases between. Per germline, CDR1 MGHRA and CDR2 YSYEKL. The CDR3 has 16 amino acids. This CDR3 is CASSQGQGYSNQPQHF. In DNA, the CDR3 is TGCGCCAGCAGCCAAGGGCAAGGATATAGCAATCAGCCCCAGCATTTT.

The gene calls are TRBV5-6 and TRBJ2-5; D unresolved. The V and J ends lost 2 bases and 5 bases respectively, with 13 bases between them. The CDR3 spans 14 residues. Looked up from germline, CDR1 is SGHDT and CDR2 is YYEEEE. CDR3 protein: CASSFLPRIETQYF. CDR3 bases: TGTGCCAGCAGCTTCCTACCTAGAATCGAGACCCAGTACTTC.

The CDR3 reads CASRRQVHYGYTF. The CDR3 DNA is TGTGCCAGCAGAAGACAGGTTCACTATGGCTACACCTTC. The chain is built from TRBV6-5 and TRBJ1-2; possibly TRBD1 for D (6 bases). Germline-derived CDR1 and CDR2 are MNHEY and SVGAGI. With 6 bases removed from V and 3 bases from J, the gap between germline ends came to 11 bases. The CDR3 spans 13 residues.

The chain carries TRBV15 and TRBJ2-7, with TRBD1 identical over 7 bases. The CDR3 is 13 amino acids. Trimming took 5 bases from V and 4 from J; bases not matched to a gene: 5. CDR1 LNHNV and CDR2 YYDKDF come from the germline V gene (reference sequence). The CDR3 DNA reads as TGTGCCACCAGCCCAGGGACAGTTTACGAGCAGTACTTC. It encodes CATSPGTVYEQYF.

In this sample, this clone turned up once. The gene calls are TRBV28 and TRBJ1-5; no clear D. The CDR3 sequence is 15 residues long. V lost 2 bases to trimming and J lost 6 bases, with 14 bases between them. Germline V gene data show CDR1 as MDHEN and CDR2 as SYDVKM. The CDR3 sequence is CASSLVAGPFQPQHF. In DNA, the CDR3 is TGTGCCAGCAGTTTAGTTGCAGGCCCATTTCAGCCCCAGCATTTT.

The rearrangement uses TRBV2 and TRBJ1-5; 9 bases match TRBD1. This CDR3 region has 15 residues. CDR1 is SNHLY and CDR2 is FYNNEI in the germline V gene. V gave up 3 bases and J gave up 4 bases; unmatched junction bases: 4. The CDR3 is CASSDLGQGNQPQHF. The CDR3 nucleotides are TGTGCCAGCAGTGACCTGGGACAGGGAAATCAGCCCCAGCATTTT.

The J gene is TRBJ2-1, the V gene TRBV10-1, with TRBD1 as a possible D gene (5 bases). V was shortened by 1 base and J by 7 bases, with 14 bases between the two germline ends. This CDR3 has 15 residues. Looked up from germline, CDR1 is WNHNN and CDR2 is SYGVQD (reference sequence). The DNA of the CDR3 is TGCGCCAGCAGTGAGTTTATCGTTAGGGGAAATGAGCAGTTCTTC. This codes for CASSEFIVRGNEQFF.

The gene calls are TRBV6-5 and TRBJ2-1; TRBD1 agrees at 7 bases. Germline V gives CDR1 MNHEY, CDR2 SVGAGI. The J segment lost 0 bases and the V segment lost 2 bases, leaving 4 bases of the junction unmatched. The CDR3 runs to 16 residues. The CDR3 DNA is TGTGCCAGCAGTTACGGGACAGCTCTCTCCTACAATGAGCAGTTCTTC. Its protein is CASSYGTALSYNEQFF.

CDR3 sequence (DNA): TGCGCCAGCAGCCATGCACCGGGACTAGCGGGAGGGGCAGAGACCCAGTACTTC. It translates to CASSHAPGLAGGAETQYF. The rearrangement links TRBV4-3 to TRBJ2-5; 16 bases fit TRBD2. Germline CDR1 is LGHNA and CDR2 is YSLEER. The CDR3 extends over 18 amino acids. Germline trimming cut 3 bases from V and 4 bases from J; bases unmatched to any gene: 8.